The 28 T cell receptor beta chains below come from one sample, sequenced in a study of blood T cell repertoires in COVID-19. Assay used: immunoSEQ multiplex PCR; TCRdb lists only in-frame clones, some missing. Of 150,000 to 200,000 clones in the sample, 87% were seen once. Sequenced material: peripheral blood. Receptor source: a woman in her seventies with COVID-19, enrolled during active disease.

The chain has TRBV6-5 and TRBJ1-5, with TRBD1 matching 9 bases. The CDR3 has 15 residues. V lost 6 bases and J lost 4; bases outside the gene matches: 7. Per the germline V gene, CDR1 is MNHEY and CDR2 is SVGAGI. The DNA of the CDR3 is TGTGCCAGCAGGCCCCCCGGGACAGGGAATCAGCCCCAGCATTTT. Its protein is CASRPPGTGNQPQHF.

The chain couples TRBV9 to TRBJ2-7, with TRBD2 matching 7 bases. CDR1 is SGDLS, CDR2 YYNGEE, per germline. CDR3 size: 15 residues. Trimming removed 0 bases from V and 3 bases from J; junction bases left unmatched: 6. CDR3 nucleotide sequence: TGTGCCAGCAGCGTAGGACTAGCAGCTGTCTACGAGCAGTACTTC. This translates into CASSVGLAAVYEQYF.

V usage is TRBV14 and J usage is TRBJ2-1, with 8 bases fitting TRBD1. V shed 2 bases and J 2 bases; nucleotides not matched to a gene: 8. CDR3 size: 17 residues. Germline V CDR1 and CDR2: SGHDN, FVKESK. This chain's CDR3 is CASSQPPDRDPYNEQFF. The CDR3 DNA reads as TGTGCCAGCAGCCAACCCCCGGACAGGGATCCCTACAATGAGCAGTTCTTC.

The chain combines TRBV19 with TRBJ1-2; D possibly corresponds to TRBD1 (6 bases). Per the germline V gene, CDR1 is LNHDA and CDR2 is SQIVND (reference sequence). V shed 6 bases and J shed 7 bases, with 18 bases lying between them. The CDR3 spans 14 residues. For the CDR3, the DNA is TGTGCCAGTAGGATACCGGGGACAAAGAGTGGCTACACCTTC. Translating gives CASRIPGTKSGYTF.

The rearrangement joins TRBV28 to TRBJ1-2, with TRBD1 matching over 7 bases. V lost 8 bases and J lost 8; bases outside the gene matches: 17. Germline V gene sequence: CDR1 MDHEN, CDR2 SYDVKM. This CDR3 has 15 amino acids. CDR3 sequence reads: CASSRQGNLRRGYTF. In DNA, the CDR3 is TGTGCCAGCTCCAGACAGGGTAATTTGCGTAGGGGCTACACCTTC.

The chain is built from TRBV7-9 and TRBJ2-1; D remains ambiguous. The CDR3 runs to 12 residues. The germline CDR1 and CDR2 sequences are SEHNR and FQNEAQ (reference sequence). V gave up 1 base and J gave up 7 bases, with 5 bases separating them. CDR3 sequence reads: CASSLVRNEQFF. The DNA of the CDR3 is TGTGCCAGCAGCTTAGTCCGGAATGAGCAGTTCTTC.

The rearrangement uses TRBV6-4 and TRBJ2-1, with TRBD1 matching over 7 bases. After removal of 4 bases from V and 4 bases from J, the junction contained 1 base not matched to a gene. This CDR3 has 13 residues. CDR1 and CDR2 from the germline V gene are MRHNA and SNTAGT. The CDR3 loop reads CASSGDSYNEQFF. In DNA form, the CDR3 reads TGTGCCAGCAGTGGGGACAGTTACAATGAGCAGTTCTTC.

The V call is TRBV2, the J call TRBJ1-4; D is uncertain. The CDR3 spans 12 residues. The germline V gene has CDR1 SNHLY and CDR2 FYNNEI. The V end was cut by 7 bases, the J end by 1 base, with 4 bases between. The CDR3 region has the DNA TGTGCCAGCAAGAGAACTAATGAAAAACTGTTTTTT. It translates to CASKRTNEKLFF.

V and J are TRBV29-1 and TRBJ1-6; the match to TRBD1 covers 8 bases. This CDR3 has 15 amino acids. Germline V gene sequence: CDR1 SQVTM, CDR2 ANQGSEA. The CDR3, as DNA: TGCAGGTCCTTCGGGACAGGCTGCTATAATTCACCCCTCCACTTT. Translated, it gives CRSFGTGCYNSPLHF.

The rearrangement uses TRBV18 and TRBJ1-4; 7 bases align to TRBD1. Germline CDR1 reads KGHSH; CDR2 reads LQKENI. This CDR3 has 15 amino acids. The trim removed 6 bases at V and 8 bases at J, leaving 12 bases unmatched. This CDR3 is CASSQTGEVYEKLFF. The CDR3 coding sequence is TGTGCCAGCTCGCAAACAGGGGAGGTTTACGAAAAACTGTTTTTT.

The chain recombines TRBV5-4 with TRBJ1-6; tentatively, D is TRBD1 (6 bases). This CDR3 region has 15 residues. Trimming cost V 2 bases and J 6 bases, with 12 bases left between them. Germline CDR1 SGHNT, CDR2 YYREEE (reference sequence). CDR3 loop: CASSLRQAVNSPLHF. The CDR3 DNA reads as TGTGCCAGCAGCTTACGACAGGCGGTTAATTCACCCCTCCACTTT.

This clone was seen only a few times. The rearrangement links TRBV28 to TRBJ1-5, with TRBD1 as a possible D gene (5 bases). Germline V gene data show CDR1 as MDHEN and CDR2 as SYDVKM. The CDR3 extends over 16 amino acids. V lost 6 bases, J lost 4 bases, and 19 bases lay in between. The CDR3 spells CASSWTTGTGNQPQHF. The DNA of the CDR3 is TGTGCCAGCAGCTGGACGACGGGGACTGGGAATCAGCCCCAGCATTTT.

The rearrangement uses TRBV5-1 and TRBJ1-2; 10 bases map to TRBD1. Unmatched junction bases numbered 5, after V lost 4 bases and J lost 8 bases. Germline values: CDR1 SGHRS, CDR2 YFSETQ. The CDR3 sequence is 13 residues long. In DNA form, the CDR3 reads TGCGCCAGCAGCGTCGACAGGGGGCCAGGCTACACCTTC. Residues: CASSVDRGPGYTF.

In DNA, the CDR3 is TGTGCCAGCAGCTTGGTATTCGGTCAGGGGGTTCGATATGGCTACACCTTC. Translation gives CASSLVFGQGVRYGYTF. The chain links TRBV5-4 to TRBJ1-2, with TRBD1 matching over 7 bases. After removal of 0 bases from V and 5 bases from J, the junction contained 13 bases not matched to a gene. The CDR3 runs to 17 residues. Germline CDR1 and CDR2: SGHNT and YYREEE (reference sequence).

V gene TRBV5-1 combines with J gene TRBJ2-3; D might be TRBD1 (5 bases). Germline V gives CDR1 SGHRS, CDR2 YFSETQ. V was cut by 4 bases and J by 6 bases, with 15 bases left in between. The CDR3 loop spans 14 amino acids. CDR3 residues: CASSQVGLEDTQYF. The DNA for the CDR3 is TGCGCCAGCAGCCAAGTGGGGCTGGAGGATACGCAGTATTTT.

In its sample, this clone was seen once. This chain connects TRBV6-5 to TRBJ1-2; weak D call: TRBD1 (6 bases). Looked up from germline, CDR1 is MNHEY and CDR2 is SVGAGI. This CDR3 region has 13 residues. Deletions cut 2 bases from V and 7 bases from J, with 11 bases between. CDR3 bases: TGTGCCAGCAGTTACCTGACAGGTGGTGGCTACACCTTC. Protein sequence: CASSYLTGGGYTF.

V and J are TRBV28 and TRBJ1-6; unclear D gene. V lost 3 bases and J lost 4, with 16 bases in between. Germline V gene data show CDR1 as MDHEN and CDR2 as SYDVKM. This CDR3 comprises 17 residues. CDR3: CASSFWAALPYNSPLHF. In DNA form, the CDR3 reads TGTGCCAGCAGTTTTTGGGCAGCCCTACCGTATAATTCACCCCTCCACTTT.

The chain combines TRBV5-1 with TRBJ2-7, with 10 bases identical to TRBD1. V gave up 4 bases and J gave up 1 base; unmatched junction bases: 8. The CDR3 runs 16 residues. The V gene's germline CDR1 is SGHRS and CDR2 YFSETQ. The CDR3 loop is CASSVLGQGVSYEQYF. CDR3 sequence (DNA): TGCGCCAGCAGCGTGCTAGGACAGGGGGTGTCCTACGAGCAGTACTTC.

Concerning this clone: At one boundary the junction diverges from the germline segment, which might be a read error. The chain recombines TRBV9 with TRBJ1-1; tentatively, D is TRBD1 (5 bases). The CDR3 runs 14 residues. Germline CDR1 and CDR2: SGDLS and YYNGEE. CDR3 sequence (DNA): TGCGCCCGCAGCGTCGGTGGGGGGGGGACTGAAGCTTTCTTT. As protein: CARSVGGGGTEAFF.

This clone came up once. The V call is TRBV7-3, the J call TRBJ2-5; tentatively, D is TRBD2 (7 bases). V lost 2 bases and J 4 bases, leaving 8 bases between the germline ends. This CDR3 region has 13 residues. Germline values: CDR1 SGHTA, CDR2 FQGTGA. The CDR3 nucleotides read TGTGCCAGCAGCTTAGCGGGGGCAGAGACCCAGTACTTC. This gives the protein CASSLAGAETQYF.

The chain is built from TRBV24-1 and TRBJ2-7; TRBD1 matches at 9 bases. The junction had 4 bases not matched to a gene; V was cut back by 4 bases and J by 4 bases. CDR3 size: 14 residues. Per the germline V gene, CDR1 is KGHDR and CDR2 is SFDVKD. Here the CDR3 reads CATSEGGQGYEQYF. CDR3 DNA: TGTGCCACCAGTGAAGGCGGACAGGGGTACGAGCAGTACTTC.

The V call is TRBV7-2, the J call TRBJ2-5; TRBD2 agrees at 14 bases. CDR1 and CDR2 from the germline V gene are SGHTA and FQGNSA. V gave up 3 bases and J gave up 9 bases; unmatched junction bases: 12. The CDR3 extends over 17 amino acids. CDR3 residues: CASSLGLAGAAQGAQYF. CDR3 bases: TGTGCCAGCAGCTTGGGACTAGCGGGGGCGGCCCAGGGGGCCCAGTACTTC.

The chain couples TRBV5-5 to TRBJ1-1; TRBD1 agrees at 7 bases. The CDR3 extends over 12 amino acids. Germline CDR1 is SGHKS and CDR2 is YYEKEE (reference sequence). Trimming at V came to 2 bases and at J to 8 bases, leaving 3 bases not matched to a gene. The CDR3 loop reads CASSFGTDEAFF. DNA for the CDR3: TGTGCCAGCAGCTTTGGGACAGACGAAGCTTTCTTT.

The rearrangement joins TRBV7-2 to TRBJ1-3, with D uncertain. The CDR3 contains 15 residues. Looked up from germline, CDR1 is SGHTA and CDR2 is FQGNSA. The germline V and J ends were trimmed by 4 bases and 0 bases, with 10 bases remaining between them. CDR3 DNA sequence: TGTGCCAGCAGCTCCCGAGTCACCTCTGGAAACACCATATATTTT. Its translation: CASSSRVTSGNTIYF.

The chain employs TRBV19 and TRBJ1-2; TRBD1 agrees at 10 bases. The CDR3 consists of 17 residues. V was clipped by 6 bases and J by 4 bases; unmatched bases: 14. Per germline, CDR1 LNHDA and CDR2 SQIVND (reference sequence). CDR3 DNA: TGTGCCAGTAGCACACCCGGGACAGGGGTCCGGGCCTATGGCTACACCTTC. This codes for CASSTPGTGVRAYGYTF.

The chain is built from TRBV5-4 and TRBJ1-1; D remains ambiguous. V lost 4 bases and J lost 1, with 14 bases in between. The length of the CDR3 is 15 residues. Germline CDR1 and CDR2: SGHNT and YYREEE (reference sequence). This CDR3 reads CASSQTGVKNTEAFF. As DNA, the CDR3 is TGTGCCAGCAGCCAAACCGGGGTAAAGAACACTGAAGCTTTCTTT. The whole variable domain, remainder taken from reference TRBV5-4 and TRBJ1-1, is ETGVTQSPTHLIKTRGQQVTLRCSSQSGHNTVSWYQQALGQGPQFIFQYYREEENGRGNFPPRFSGLQFPNYSSELNVNALELDDSALYLCASSQTGVKNTEAFFGQGTRLTVV.

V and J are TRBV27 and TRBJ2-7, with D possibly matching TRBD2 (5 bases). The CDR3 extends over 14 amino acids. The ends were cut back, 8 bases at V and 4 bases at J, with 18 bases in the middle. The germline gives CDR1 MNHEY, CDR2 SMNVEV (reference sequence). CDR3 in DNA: TGTGCCAGCGCGGGTAGCCGGACGTCTTACGAGCAGTACTTC. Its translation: CASAGSRTSYEQYF.

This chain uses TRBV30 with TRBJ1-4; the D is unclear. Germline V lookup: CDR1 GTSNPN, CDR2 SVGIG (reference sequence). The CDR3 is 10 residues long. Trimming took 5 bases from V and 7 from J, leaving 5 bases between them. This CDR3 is CAWGSEKLFF. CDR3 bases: TGTGCCTGGGGGAGTGAAAAACTGTTTTTT.